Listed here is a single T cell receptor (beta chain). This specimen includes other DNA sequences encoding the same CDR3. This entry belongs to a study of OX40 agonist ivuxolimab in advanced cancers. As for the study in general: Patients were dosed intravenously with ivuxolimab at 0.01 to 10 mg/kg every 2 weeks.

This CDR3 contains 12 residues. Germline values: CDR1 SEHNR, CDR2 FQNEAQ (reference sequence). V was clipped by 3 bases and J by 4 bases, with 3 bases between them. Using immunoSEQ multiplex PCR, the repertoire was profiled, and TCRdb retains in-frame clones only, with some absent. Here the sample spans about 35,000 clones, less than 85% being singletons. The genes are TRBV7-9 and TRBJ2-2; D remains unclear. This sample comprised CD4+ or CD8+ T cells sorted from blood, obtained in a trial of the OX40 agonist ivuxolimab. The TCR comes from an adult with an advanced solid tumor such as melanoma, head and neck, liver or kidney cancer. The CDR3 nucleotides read TGTGCCAGCAGCTTGAGCACCGGGGAGCTGTTTTTT. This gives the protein CASSLSTGELFF. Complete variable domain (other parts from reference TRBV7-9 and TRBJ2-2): DTGVSQNPRHKITKRGQNVTFRCDPISEHNRLYWYRQTLGQGPEFLTYFQNEAQLEKSRLLSDRFSAERPKGSFSTLEIQRTEQGDSAMYLCASSLSTGELFFGEGSRLTVL.